Below are 24 T cell receptor beta chains sequenced from a single sample in a study of blood T cell repertoires in COVID-19. Sequencing used immunoSEQ multiplex PCR; TCRdb keeps in-frame clones, though not all of them. Of over 150,000 clones detected, approximately 73% appear once; the ten largest clones hold about 3.8%. The sequenced material came from peripheral blood. All receptors come from a woman of 80 years or more with acute or convalescent COVID-19.

The count of this clone is one. The V gene is TRBV20-1, the J gene TRBJ2-1; D not resolved. The CDR3 is 11 amino acids. V was trimmed by 2 bases and J by 5 bases, leaving 4 bases between them. In germline, CDR1 is DFQATT, CDR2 SNEGSKA (reference sequence). CDR3 in DNA: TGCAGTGCTAGACCGGACAATGAGCAGTTCTTC. As protein: CSARPDNEQFF.

This clone has just a few counts. V usage is TRBV4-1 and J usage is TRBJ2-5, with TRBD2 matching 15 bases. Germline V gives CDR1 MGHRA, CDR2 YSYEKL. The CDR3 is 18 residues long. Germline trimming cut 0 bases from V and 2 bases from J; bases unmatched to any gene: 4. The CDR3 loop is CASSQDGGTSGRQETQYF. CDR3 DNA sequence: TGCGCCAGCAGCCAAGATGGGGGGACTAGCGGGAGGCAAGAGACCCAGTACTTC.

This chain links TRBV5-1 with TRBJ1-6; 7 bases fit TRBD1. J lost 6 bases, V lost 0 bases, and 3 bases had no gene match. There are 15 residues in the CDR3. Germline V lookup: CDR1 SGHRS, CDR2 YFSETQ. CDR3 sequence: CASSLDPGGNSPLHF. CDR3 DNA: TGCGCCAGCAGCTTGGATCCAGGGGGTAATTCACCCCTCCACTTT.

This clone appeared a single time. V is TRBV14 and J is TRBJ2-7; D call uncertain. In germline, CDR1 is SGHDN, CDR2 FVKESK. V was pared by 0 bases and J by 2 bases, with 8 bases between. The CDR3 loop spans 14 amino acids. The CDR3 loop reads CASSQDRLAYEQYF. CDR3 in DNA: TGTGCCAGCAGCCAAGACCGACTGGCCTACGAGCAGTACTTC.

This clone was seen once. V gene TRBV7-5 combines with J gene TRBJ1-2; the DNA was not used to check the table's D call, TRBD1. TRBV7-5 is assigned pseudogene status. The CDR3 has 14 amino acids. This CDR3 reads CARSLQGLLDGYTF. The CDR3 DNA is TGTGCCAGAAGCTTACAGGGCTTGCTGGATGGCTACACCTTC.

The chain recombines TRBV18 with TRBJ1-2; 8 bases line up with TRBD1. This CDR3 has 13 residues. V was clipped by 0 bases and J by 8 bases; unmatched bases: 2. Germline V gene data show CDR1 as KGHSH and CDR2 as LQKENI. CDR3 DNA sequence: TGTGCCAGCTCACCACCTGACAGGGGCGGCTACACCTTC. It codes for CASSPPDRGGYTF.

The gene calls are TRBV5-6 and TRBJ2-7, with D possibly matching TRBD1 (6 bases). The CDR3 has 13 amino acids. Germline V gives CDR1 SGHDT, CDR2 YYEEEE. Trimming removed 1 base from V and 5 bases from J, with 10 bases in between. This CDR3 is CASSLSGAHEQYF. For the CDR3, the DNA is TGTGCCAGCAGCTTGTCAGGGGCCCACGAGCAGTACTTC. Filled out from reference TRBV5-6 and TRBJ2-7, the complete variable domain reads DAGVTQSPTHLIKTRGQQVTLRCSPKSGHDTVSWYQQALGQGPQFIFQYYEEEERQRGNFPDRFSGHQFPNYSSELNVNALLLGDSALYLCASSLSGAHEQYFGPGTRLTVT.

This chain joins TRBV6-2 or TRBV6-3 and TRBJ2-3, with a weak D call TRBD1 (5 bases). Trimming removed 4 bases at V and 5 bases at J, with 13 bases between. Germline-derived CDR1 and CDR2 are MNHEY and SVGEGT. CDR3 length equals 14 residues. As DNA, the CDR3 is TGTGCCAGCAGTTCCGGTAAGGGGATAGATACGCAGTATTTT. Its translation: CASSSGKGIDTQYF.

V usage is TRBV5-4 and J usage is TRBJ1-6; tentative D call: TRBD1 (5 bases). This CDR3 is built from 15 residues. The germline V gene encodes CDR1 SGHNT and CDR2 YYREEE (reference sequence). With 4 bases removed from V and 7 bases from J, the gap between germline ends came to 15 bases. The CDR3 coding sequence is TGTGCCAGCAGCAAAGAAGGGGTCGGGAATTCACCCCTCCACTTT. Its protein is CASSKEGVGNSPLHF.

The V and J genes are TRBV30 and TRBJ1-5; TRBD1 agrees at 7 bases. This CDR3 region has 14 residues. From germline, CDR1 is GTSNPN and CDR2 SVGIG (reference sequence). Trimming at V came to 0 bases and at J to 6 bases, leaving 5 bases not matched to a gene. Written as DNA, the CDR3 is TGTGCCTGGAGTGTATACAGGGGTGGTCAGCCCCAGCATTTT. As protein: CAWSVYRGGQPQHF.

The sample holds one count of this clone. The gene calls are TRBV18 and TRBJ2-5, with D perhaps TRBD2 (7 bases). Germline CDR1 and CDR2: KGHSH and LQKENI. There are 16 residues in the CDR3. V was pared by 3 bases and J by 5 bases, with 19 bases between. The CDR3 region is CASSPSTRGARETQYF. The DNA for the CDR3 is TGTGCCAGCTCACCGTCTACTCGGGGGGCGCGGGAGACCCAGTACTTC.

This clone was counted only a few times. The rearrangement joins TRBV5-4 to TRBJ1-4, with no clear D. Germline V gene lookup returns CDR1 SGHNT and CDR2 YYREEE (reference sequence). The V end was cut by 0 bases, the J end by 7 bases, with 16 bases between. The CDR3 totals 16 residues. CDR3 loop: CASSLAMGREGEKLFF. As DNA, the CDR3 is TGTGCCAGCAGCTTGGCGATGGGGAGGGAAGGTGAAAAACTGTTTTTT.

This chain links TRBV20-1 with TRBJ1-3; TRBD1 is a possible D gene (6 bases). CDR3 length: 15 residues. With 3 bases removed from V and 0 bases from J, the gap between germline ends came to 12 bases. CDR1 is DFQATT, CDR2 SNEGSKA, per germline (reference sequence). As DNA, the CDR3 is TGCAGTGCTAGTGACAGGTGGTACTCTGGAAACACCATATATTTT. Translated: CSASDRWYSGNTIYF.

The chain combines TRBV24-1 with TRBJ1-2; D gene uncertain. Per germline, CDR1 KGHDR and CDR2 SFDVKD. The CDR3 has 12 residues. V dropped 4 bases and J dropped 2 bases, with 4 bases sitting between them. The CDR3: CATSDRNYGYTF. CDR3 bases: TGTGCCACCAGTGACAGGAACTATGGCTACACCTTC.

The J gene is TRBJ2-7, the V gene TRBV7-3; TRBD2 agrees at 12 bases. Germline lookup yields CDR1 SGHTA and CDR2 FQGTGA. V was clipped by 5 bases and J by 2 bases; unmatched bases: 10. The CDR3 is 17 residues long. Here the CDR3 DNA reads TGTGCCAGCAGCCCCCGGGGAGGGACTAGCGGGCCCTACGAGCAGTACTTC. Protein: CASSPRGGTSGPYEQYF. Filled out from reference TRBV7-3 and TRBJ2-7, the complete variable domain reads GAGVSQTPSNKVTEKGKYVELRCDPISGHTALYWYRQSLGQGPEFLIYFQGTGAADDSGLPNDRFFAVRPEGSVSTLKIQRTERGDSAVYLCASSPRGGTSGPYEQYFGPGTRLTVT.

CDR3 sequence reads: CASRQGGGKTQYF. CDR3 DNA: TGTGCCAGCAGGCAAGGGGGCGGAAAGACCCAGTACTTC. V is TRBV2 and J is TRBJ2-5; TRBD1 matches at 7 bases. The CDR3 covers 13 residues. V shed 6 bases and J 6 bases; nucleotides not matched to a gene: 7. Germline V gene sequence: CDR1 SNHLY, CDR2 FYNNEI.

The V gene is TRBV6-1, the J gene TRBJ1-1; 7 bases line up with TRBD1. V was clipped by 2 bases and J by 1 base; unmatched bases: 10. The CDR3 runs to 17 residues. Germline values: CDR1 MNHNS, CDR2 SASEGT. The CDR3 loop is CASSERIQGVANTEAFF. In DNA, the CDR3 is TGTGCCAGCAGTGAACGAATCCAGGGGGTTGCGAACACTGAAGCTTTCTTT.

This chain uses TRBV7-2 with TRBJ2-3; 12 positions match TRBD2. J was trimmed by 4 bases and V by 4 bases; bases with no gene match: 0. The germline CDR1 and CDR2 sequences are SGHTA and FQGNSA. The CDR3 totals 14 residues. CDR3 region: CASSSSGGADTQYF. The CDR3 nucleotides read TGTGCCAGCAGCTCTAGCGGGGGGGCAGATACGCAGTATTTT.

The rearrangement links TRBV30 to TRBJ1-5; 11 bases align to TRBD1. Germline-derived CDR1 and CDR2 are GTSNPN and SVGIG (reference sequence). The CDR3 totals 18 residues. With V trimmed by 5 bases and J by 6 bases, 18 bases remained unmatched. In DNA, the CDR3 is TGTGCCTGGGTCCCCACAGATTACATGGACAGGGGGCTTCAGCCCCAGCATTTT. Translating gives CAWVPTDYMDRGLQPQHF.

The chain uses TRBV30 and TRBJ2-6; 8 bases match TRBD1. This CDR3 region has 14 residues. Germline V gene sequence: CDR1 GTSNPN, CDR2 SVGIG (reference sequence). V lost 5 bases, J lost 4 bases, and 4 bases stayed unmatched. The CDR3 protein is CAWAQGAGANVLTF. The DNA for the CDR3 is TGTGCCTGGGCGCAGGGGGCAGGGGCCAACGTCCTGACTTTC. The whole variable domain, filled in from reference TRBV30 and TRBJ2-6, reads SQTIHQWPATLVQPVGSPLSLECTVEGTSNPNLYWYRQAAGRGLQLLFYSVGIGQISSEVPQNLSASRPQDRQFILSSKKLLLSDSGFYLCAWAQGAGANVLTFGAGSRLTVL.

The gene calls are TRBV5-6 and TRBJ2-5; the D gene is possibly TRBD2 (5 bases). V dropped 4 bases and J dropped 5 bases, with 15 bases sitting between them. Looked up from germline, CDR1 is SGHDT and CDR2 is YYEEEE. The CDR3 contains 14 residues. The CDR3 protein is CASSTRRLRETQYF. CDR3 nucleotide sequence: TGTGCCAGCAGCACGAGGAGGCTAAGGGAGACCCAGTACTTC.

The chain has TRBV20-1 and TRBJ1-2; 9 positions agree with TRBD1. This CDR3 has 16 amino acids. The ends lost 3 bases at V and 6 bases at J; junction bases unmatched: 14. Per the germline V gene, CDR1 is DFQATT and CDR2 is SNEGSKA (reference sequence). This CDR3 is CSASNPGTGSRDGYTF. CDR3 coding DNA: TGCAGTGCTAGTAATCCCGGGACAGGGAGTAGAGATGGCTACACCTTC.

For this clone: One junction end disagrees with the germline gene, perhaps due to a read error. The chain has TRBV29-1 and TRBJ2-1, with 8 positions matching TRBD2. The CDR3 consists of 13 residues. Germline V gene sequence: CDR1 SQVTM, CDR2 ANQGSEA. CDR3 DNA: TGCAGCGCTGAAAGTGGCGGCGGGGGGGAGCAGTTCTTC. Protein product: CSAESGGGGEQFF.

This rearrangement joins TRBV6-5 to TRBJ1-5; possibly TRBD1 for D (6 bases). The V gene's germline CDR1 is MNHEY and CDR2 SVGAGI. Trimming left V 6 bases short and J 4 bases short, with 16 bases between. The CDR3 has 15 residues. Written as DNA, the CDR3 is TGTGCCAGCAGAAAAACGGGGACACTTAATCAGCCCCAGCATTTT. It translates to CASRKTGTLNQPQHF.